These 24 T cell receptor beta chains originate from one sample sequenced in a study of blood T cell repertoires in COVID-19. The table came from immunoSEQ multiplex PCR; TCRdb's copy has only in-frame clones and leaves some out. Of about 180,000 clones listed, approximately 87% are singletons. The sample comprised peripheral blood. These TCRs come from a man between 65 and 85 years old with active or convalescent COVID-19.

The chain uses TRBV19 and TRBJ1-2; D is ambiguous. The CDR3 extends over 13 amino acids. Per the germline V gene, CDR1 is LNHDA and CDR2 is SQIVND (reference sequence). V was clipped by 5 bases and J by 7 bases, with 14 bases between them. In nucleotides, the CDR3 is TGTGCCAGTAGTGCCGGGCCCCGGGGTGGCTACACCTTC. The encoded protein is CASSAGPRGGYTF.

The V call is TRBV7-9, the J call TRBJ2-7; TRBD1 might be the D (6 bases). The V and J ends lost 3 bases and 3 bases respectively, with 15 bases between them. The CDR3 is 15 residues long. Germline V gene sequence: CDR1 SEHNR, CDR2 FQNEAQ (reference sequence). For the CDR3, the DNA is TGTGCCAGCAGCTTGACAGGTGCGGCTCTCTACGAGCAGTACTTC. Translation: CASSLTGAALYEQYF.

V usage is TRBV9 and J usage is TRBJ2-2; D perhaps matches TRBD2 (6 bases). Germline lookup yields CDR1 SGDLS and CDR2 YYNGEE. Trimming stripped 4 bases from V and 0 bases from J, with 10 bases between. The CDR3 runs to 15 residues. CDR3 in DNA: TGTGCCAGCAGCAAGGGAGGTTCGAACACCGGGGAGCTGTTTTTT. Its protein is CASSKGGSNTGELFF.

The CDR3 is CASSLHRNTEAFF. The CDR3 DNA reads TGTGCCAGCAGCTTACACAGGAACACTGAAGCTTTCTTT. V is TRBV7-3 and J is TRBJ1-1; D is ambiguous. CDR1 is SGHTA, CDR2 FQGTGA, per germline. Trimming left V 2 bases short and J 1 base short, with 5 bases between. CDR3 length: 13 amino acids.

This clone was detected once. The rearrangement uses TRBV27 and TRBJ2-2, with 7 bases identical to TRBD2. V gave up 3 bases and J gave up 3 bases; unmatched junction bases: 4. This CDR3 is built from 15 residues. CDR1 MNHEY and CDR2 SMNVEV come from the germline V gene (reference sequence). The CDR3 DNA follows: TGTGCCAGCAGTTTGGGGGGGAGGGACACCGGGGAGCTGTTTTTT. Translating it yields CASSLGGRDTGELFF.

The gene calls are TRBV28 and TRBJ1-2, with TRBD1 identical over 7 bases. V was pared by 1 base and J by 6 bases, with 5 bases of the junction left unmatched. The CDR3 has 14 amino acids. Germline V lookup: CDR1 MDHEN, CDR2 SYDVKM. Here the CDR3 reads CASSLSYRGNGYTF. The CDR3 region has the DNA TGTGCCAGCAGTTTATCGTACAGGGGAAATGGCTACACCTTC.

In its sample, this clone was seen a few times. The chain links TRBV18 to TRBJ1-6; 8 nucleotides align to TRBD1. Germline assignment: CDR1 KGHSH and CDR2 LQKENI. The CDR3 consists of 15 residues. Germline trimming cut 3 bases from V and 14 bases from J; bases unmatched to any gene: 12. CDR3 amino acids: CASSPRTGPLQTLHF. In nucleotides, the CDR3 is TGTGCCAGCTCACCCCGGACAGGGCCTCTACAAACCCTCCACTTT.

The V and J genes are TRBV7-9 and TRBJ2-6; D unresolved. There are 15 residues in the CDR3. Germline CDR1 and CDR2: SEHNR and FQNEAQ (reference sequence). Trimming took 3 bases from V and 3 from J, leaving 9 bases between them. The CDR3 sequence: CASSFVRGGANVLTF. In nucleotides, the CDR3 is TGTGCCAGCAGCTTTGTCCGAGGTGGGGCCAACGTCCTGACTTTC.

The chain links TRBV5-1 to TRBJ2-1; TRBD2 aligns across 10 bases. This CDR3 is 15 amino acids long. The germline V gene encodes CDR1 SGHRS and CDR2 YFSETQ. The junction had 4 bases not matched to a gene; V was cut back by 4 bases and J by 3 bases. CDR3 loop: CASSEIAGGYNEQFF. DNA for the CDR3: TGCGCCAGCAGCGAAATAGCGGGAGGCTACAATGAGCAGTTCTTC.

V and J are TRBV4-3 and TRBJ1-2, with TRBD1 matching 10 bases. The CDR3 runs to 14 residues. Germline V lookup: CDR1 LGHNA, CDR2 YSLEER. The V and J ends lost 4 bases and 5 bases, in that order; junction bases with no gene match: 4. As DNA, the CDR3 is TGCGCCAGCAGCCCGGGACAGGGGAGGTATGGCTACACCTTC. Its protein product is CASSPGQGRYGYTF.

The J gene is TRBJ1-5, the V gene TRBV2, with D tentatively TRBD1 (5 bases). The CDR3 sequence is 15 residues long. Trimming left V 6 bases short and J 4 bases short, with 16 bases between. CDR1 is SNHLY, CDR2 FYNNEI, per germline. The CDR3 nucleotides read TGTGCCAGCAGCCAACACCGACAGACAAATCAGCCCCAGCATTTT. Translating gives CASSQHRQTNQPQHF.

V is TRBV28 and J is TRBJ2-7; 7 bases map to TRBD1. Trimming at V came to 5 bases and at J to 6 bases, leaving 10 bases not matched to a gene. CDR3 length equals 14 residues. CDR1 and CDR2 (germline): MDHEN, SYDVKM. The CDR3 loop is CASSTGTGASEQYF. The CDR3 nucleotides are TGTGCCAGCAGTACGGGAACAGGGGCCAGCGAGCAGTACTTC. Together with reference TRBV28 and TRBJ2-7, the CDR3 gives the full variable domain: DVKVTQSSRYLVKRTGEKVFLECVQDMDHENMFWYRQDPGLGLRLIYFSYDVKMKEKGDIPEGYSVSREKKERFSLILESASTNQTSMYLCASSTGTGASEQYFGPGTRLTVT.

This rearrangement joins TRBV18 to TRBJ2-6, with a tentative D call TRBD1 (6 bases). Germline V CDR1 and CDR2: KGHSH, LQKENI. The CDR3 spans 17 residues. With 2 bases removed from V and 0 bases from J, the gap between germline ends came to 11 bases. The CDR3, as DNA: TGTGCCAGCTCACCAGTAACAGGGTCCTCTGGGGCCAACGTCCTGACTTTC. It translates to CASSPVTGSSGANVLTF.

This clone was seen repeatedly, ten times or more. The chain links TRBV19 to TRBJ2-3; D is uncertain. Germline lookup yields CDR1 LNHDA and CDR2 SQIVND (reference sequence). Trimming took 2 bases from V and 0 from J, leaving 12 bases between them. The CDR3 is 16 amino acids. In DNA form, the CDR3 reads TGTGCCAGTAGTATACTGGCAGATTCTAGCACAGATACGCAGTATTTT. Translated: CASSILADSSTDTQYF.

Only a few counts were recorded for this clone. The CDR3 spells CASSSGLAGTQEEQFF. The CDR3 nucleotides are TGTGCCAGCAGCTCCGGACTAGCGGGGACCCAAGAGGAGCAGTTCTTC. The chain links TRBV7-9 to TRBJ2-1; TRBD2 agrees at 12 bases. The CDR3 totals 16 residues. The germline V gene has CDR1 SEHNR and CDR2 FQNEAQ (reference sequence). The junction had 11 bases not matched to a gene; V was cut back by 4 bases and J by 10 bases. The whole variable domain, filled in from reference TRBV7-9 and TRBJ2-1, reads DTGVSQNPRHKITKRGQNVTFRCDPISEHNRLYWYRQTLGQGPEFLTYFQNEAQLEKSRLLSDRFSAERPKGSFSTLEIQRTEQGDSAMYLCASSSGLAGTQEEQFFGPGTRLTVL.

This chain uses TRBV10-2 with TRBJ2-7; TRBD2 agrees at 11 bases. Germline CDR1 reads WSHSY; CDR2 reads SAAADI. CDR3 length: 15 amino acids. J lost 1 base, V lost 2 bases, and 1 base had no gene match. The chain's CDR3 is CASSETSGRSYEQYF. The CDR3 DNA reads as TGCGCCAGCAGTGAGACTAGCGGGAGATCCTACGAGCAGTACTTC.

This clone was seen at least ten times. The rearrangement links TRBV6-5 to TRBJ1-6; no definite D call. The V gene lost 0 bases and the J gene lost 5 bases, with 5 bases spanning the gap. This CDR3 is 14 amino acids long. Germline V gene data show CDR1 as MNHEY and CDR2 as SVGAGI. DNA for the CDR3: TGTGCCAGCAGTTACTCCCAGGATAATTCACCCCTCCACTTT. Encoded protein: CASSYSQDNSPLHF.

The rearrangement links TRBV20-1 to TRBJ1-2; perhaps TRBD1 as D (6 bases). The V gene lost 3 bases and the J gene lost 0 bases, with 14 bases spanning the gap. CDR3 length: 15 amino acids. Germline V gene sequence: CDR1 DFQATT, CDR2 SNEGSKA (reference sequence). The CDR3 sequence is CSASRAQGTNYGYTF. CDR3 sequence (DNA): TGCAGTGCTAGTAGGGCACAGGGCACTAACTATGGCTACACCTTC.

This clone showed up just once. V is TRBV5-8 and J is TRBJ1-5, with 7 bases identical to TRBD1. With V trimmed by 2 bases and J by 1 base, 3 bases remained unmatched. CDR1 is SGHTS and CDR2 is YDEGEE in the germline V gene. The CDR3 has 15 amino acids. In nucleotides, the CDR3 is TGTGCCAGCAGCTTAGGGGGACAGAGCAATCAGCCCCAGCATTTT. Encoded protein: CASSLGGQSNQPQHF. Supplemented by reference TRBV5-8 and TRBJ1-5, the full variable domain reads EAGVTQSPTHLIKTRGQQATLRCSPISGHTSVYWYQQALGLGLQFLLWYDEGEERNRGNFPPRFSGRQFPNYSSELNVNALELEDSALYLCASSLGGQSNQPQHFGDGTRLSIL.

This clone was seen only a few times. The chain employs TRBV30 and TRBJ2-1, with 12 positions matching TRBD2. Germline assignment: CDR1 GTSNPN and CDR2 SVGIG (reference sequence). This CDR3 has 17 amino acids. V lost 3 bases, J lost 3 bases, and 9 bases stayed unmatched. CDR3 nucleotides: TGTGCCTGGAGGGGAACTAGCGGGGGGCCCTACTACAATGAGCAGTTCTTC. This gives the protein CAWRGTSGGPYYNEQFF.

The chain combines TRBV19 with TRBJ1-1; 7 bases are shared with TRBD1. J lost 11 bases, V lost 5 bases, and 8 bases had no gene match. Germline CDR1 and CDR2: LNHDA and SQIVND (reference sequence). There are 12 residues in the CDR3. Written as DNA, the CDR3 is TGTGCCAGTAGTTTCGAGGGGGCTGGGGCTTTCTTT. It codes for CASSFEGAGAFF.

The V and J genes are TRBV4-2 and TRBJ1-2; D may be TRBD1 (5 bases). The CDR3 is 14 residues long. Trimming removed 0 bases from V and 3 bases from J, with 8 bases in between. From germline, CDR1 is LGHNA and CDR2 YNFKEQ. The CDR3 nucleotides are TGTGCCAGCAGCCAAGAGCCAGGGCACTATGGCTACACCTTC. Amino acids: CASSQEPGHYGYTF.

This chain links TRBV25-1 with TRBJ1-1, with D maybe TRBD1 (5 bases). Trimming left V 3 bases short and J 3 bases short, with 14 bases between. CDR1 and CDR2 (germline): MGHDK, SYGVNS. The CDR3 totals 15 residues. CDR3 coding DNA: TGTGCCAGCAGTGACCCTGGCCGGGGGGACACTGAAGCTTTCTTT. Translated: CASSDPGRGDTEAFF.

The chain uses TRBV5-1 and TRBJ2-5; 7 nucleotides align to TRBD1. Germline CDR1 reads SGHRS; CDR2 reads YFSETQ. The CDR3 contains 13 residues. Germline trimming cut 4 bases from V and 4 bases from J; bases unmatched to any gene: 4. CDR3 region: CASSPDRVETQYF. Here the CDR3 DNA reads TGCGCCAGCAGCCCCGACAGGGTAGAGACCCAGTACTTC.